The 7 T cell receptor beta chains in this list originate from one sample, sequenced in a study of cytomegalovirus exposure and HLA in healthy donors. Primers: 60 Vbeta forward and 13 Jbeta reverse. Using immunoSEQ multiplex PCR, the repertoire was profiled, and TCRdb retains in-frame clones only, with some absent. The repertoire includes under 200,000 clones, approximately 80% of them detected once, and approximately 2.5% sits in the top ten. Sequencing was performed on PBMCs. The source of these receptors is a man aged 55 to 70 in good health and CMV-seronegative.

Only a few counts were recorded for this clone. The CDR3 sequence: CASSLALGADGYTF. The CDR3 bases are TGTGCCAGCAGCTTAGCGCTTGGCGCGGATGGCTACACCTTC. The chain recombines TRBV7-2 with TRBJ1-2; D call uncertain. With 0 bases removed from V and 6 bases from J, the gap between germline ends came to 11 bases. CDR1 and CDR2 from the germline V gene are SGHTA and FQGNSA. CDR3 size: 14 residues.

The V gene is TRBV5-6, the J gene TRBJ2-2; 7 bases are a match to TRBD1. V lost 4 bases and J lost 3; bases outside the gene matches: 6. The CDR3 has 15 residues. CDR1 SGHDT and CDR2 YYEEEE come from the germline V gene. The CDR3, as DNA: TGTGCCAGCAGCCCCGACAGGGTAGACACCGGGGAGCTGTTTTTT. Its translation: CASSPDRVDTGELFF.

The chain joins TRBV18 to TRBJ1-3; 7 nucleotides line up with TRBD1. The ends lost 0 bases at V and 0 bases at J; junction bases unmatched: 11. The CDR3 spans 19 residues. Looked up from germline, CDR1 is KGHSH and CDR2 is LQKENI. The CDR3 DNA reads as TGTGCCAGCTCACCACCTGAGGGGGCCTTTAAGCGCTCTGGAAACACCATATATTTT. This sequence encodes CASSPPEGAFKRSGNTIYF.

The rearrangement uses TRBV6-1 and TRBJ1-1; tentative D call: TRBD1 (5 bases). The CDR3 is made up of 15 amino acids. Trimming shortened V by 2 bases and J by 4 bases, and 14 bases separated the two germline ends. Germline-derived CDR1 and CDR2 are MNHNS and SASEGT. For the CDR3, the DNA is TGTGCCAGCAGTGAAAGGGCAGGGCGGGGCACTGAAGCTTTCTTT. Translated, it gives CASSERAGRGTEAFF.

This chain joins TRBV5-6 and TRBJ1-5; 8 bases line up with TRBD1. The CDR3 length is 14 residues. CDR1 and CDR2 (germline): SGHDT, YYEEEE. With V trimmed by 4 bases and J by 6 bases, 6 bases remained unmatched. The CDR3 sequence: CASSIGQGSQPQHF. Written as DNA, the CDR3 is TGTGCCAGCAGCATCGGACAGGGAAGTCAGCCCCAGCATTTT.

This chain joins TRBV10-2 and TRBJ1-3; 8 bases agree with TRBD1. The V gene end was trimmed by 7 bases and the J gene end by 4 bases; junction bases not matched to a gene: 6. The CDR3 is 14 residues long. Germline V lookup: CDR1 WSHSY, CDR2 SAAADI. The CDR3 is CASIDRGRGNTIYF. As DNA, the CDR3 is TGCGCCAGCATCGACAGGGGCCGGGGAAACACCATATATTTT.

About this clone itself: Germline is not matched at one junction end, which may reflect a read error. This chain connects TRBV5-1 to TRBJ1-2; TRBD1 matches at 9 bases. The germline CDR1 and CDR2 sequences are SGHRS and YFSETQ. This CDR3 contains 16 residues. CDR3 sequence reads: CASSARQGGSDYGYPF. The CDR3 nucleotides are TGCGCCAGCAGCGCCCGACAGGGGGGGAGTGACTATGGCTACCCCTTC.